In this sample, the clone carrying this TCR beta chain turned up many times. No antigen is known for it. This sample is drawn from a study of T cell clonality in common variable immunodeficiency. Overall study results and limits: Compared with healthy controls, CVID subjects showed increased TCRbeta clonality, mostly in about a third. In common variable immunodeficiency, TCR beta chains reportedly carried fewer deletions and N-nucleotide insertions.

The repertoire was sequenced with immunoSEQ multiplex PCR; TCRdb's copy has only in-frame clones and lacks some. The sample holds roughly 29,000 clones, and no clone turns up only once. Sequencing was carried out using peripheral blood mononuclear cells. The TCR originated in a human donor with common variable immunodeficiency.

The sequenced CDR3 bases are TGCAGCGTTCGCCCCGGGGACATGGGCGTCAGCTCCTACGAG. Residues: CSVRPGDMGVSSYE. The whole CDR3 protein reads CSVRPGDMGVSSYEQYF. The rearrangement joins TRBV29-1 to TRBJ2-7; D is possibly TRBD1 (6 bases). The CDR3 end is not reached by the read, which stops 3 residues before it; the germline J gene fills it in. The CDR3 extends over 17 amino acids. V shed 5 bases and J shed 0 bases, with 23 bases lying between them. In germline, CDR1 is SQVTM, CDR2 ANQGSEA.